A selection of T cell receptor beta chains follows, all from one sample in a study of blood T cell repertoires in COVID-19. Using immunoSEQ multiplex PCR, the repertoire was profiled, and TCRdb retains in-frame clones only, with some absent. The sample has under 200,000 clones, about 80% seen once; the top ten hold approximately 2.4%. Sequencing was performed on peripheral blood. The receptor set was obtained from a human donor with acute or convalescent COVID-19. The donor label of this sample is uncertain. Both conserved end residues are part of each CDR3. Fields, in order: J gene, V gene, clone size, D gene, CDR3 protein, CDR3 DNA. A D gene is named only where the DNA matches it firmly. Some rows have no size entry. The others give once, few or many, or a class for an expanded clone.

J: TRBJ1-5
V: TRBV5-1
size: .
D: TRBD1
CDR3: CASSTGIGEPQHF
DNA: TGCGCCAGCTCGACAGGGATTGGGGAGCCCCAGCATTTT

J: TRBJ2-5
V: TRBV10-3
size: .
D: .
CDR3: CAISESNDWAGGKETQYF
DNA: TGTGCCATCAGTGAGTCGAACGACTGGGCAGGAGGAAAAGAGACCCAGTACTTC

J: TRBJ1-4
V: TRBV18
size: .
D: .
CDR3: CASSPAGKDEKLFF
DNA: TGTGCCAGCTCACCGGCGGGGAAGGATGAAAAACTGTTTTTT

J: TRBJ1-5
V: TRBV6-6
size: .
D: .
CDR3: CASTGQVKKGNQPQHF
DNA: TGTGCCAGCACCGGCCAGGTAAAAAAGGGCAATCAGCCCCAGCATTTT

J: TRBJ1-2
V: TRBV30
size: .
D: .
CDR3: CAWSGQNYGYTF
DNA: TGTGCCTGGAGTGGGCAAAACTATGGCTACACCTTC

J: TRBJ2-7
V: TRBV2
size: .
D: .
CDR3: CASSVSYEQYF
DNA: TGTGCCAGCAGTGTTTCTTACGAGCAGTACTTC

J: TRBJ2-7
V: TRBV13
size: few
D: TRBD1
CDR3: CASNNRGRSYEQYF
DNA: TGTGCCAGCAACAACAGGGGGCGTTCCTACGAGCAGTACTTC

J: TRBJ1-2
V: TRBV21-1
size: .
D: .
CDR3: CASSKGTGSYGYTF
DNA: TGTGCCAGCAGCAAGGGAACAGGGAGCTATGGCTACACCTTC

J: TRBJ2-2
V: TRBV7-9
size: .
D: .
CDR3: CASSLLSGNTGELFF
DNA: TGTGCCAGCAGCTTGCTAAGCGGGAACACCGGGGAGCTGTTTTTT

J: TRBJ2-7
V: TRBV19
size: .
D: TRBD1
CDR3: CASSIFAGQGGEQYF
DNA: TGTGCCAGTAGTATTTTCGCTGGACAGGGAGGCGAGCAGTACTTC

J: TRBJ2-3
V: TRBV2
size: .
D: TRBD2
CDR3: CASSFSSGGNPDTQYF
DNA: TGTGCCAGCAGTTTCTCTAGCGGGGGGAATCCAGATACGCAGTATTTT

J: TRBJ2-1
V: TRBV19
size: .
D: .
CDR3: CASAPWGDVHNEQFF
DNA: TGTGCCAGCGCGCCGTGGGGGGATGTCCACAATGAGCAGTTCTTC

J: TRBJ1-3
V: TRBV11-2
size: once
D: .
CDR3: CASSQGSSGNTIYF
DNA: TGTGCCAGCAGTCAGGGTTCCTCTGGAAACACCATATATTTT

J: TRBJ2-5
V: TRBV29-1
size: .
D: .
CDR3: CSVGGETQYF
DNA: TGCAGCGTAGGAGGAGAGACCCAGTACTTC

J: TRBJ1-6
V: TRBV6-2/TRBV6-3
size: once
D: .
CDR3: CASSSDSHNSPLHF
DNA: TGTGCCAGCAGTTCCGACAGTCATAATTCACCCCTCCACTTT

J: TRBJ2-1
V: TRBV2
size: .
D: TRBD2
CDR3: CASRALTSGTLRADEQFF
DNA: TGTGCCAGCAGGGCCCTGACTAGCGGGACCCTTCGGGCAGATGAGCAGTTCTTC

J: TRBJ1-3
V: TRBV4-1
size: .
D: .
CDR3: CASSLGRVRSSGNTIYF
DNA: TGCGCCAGCAGCCTTGGGAGAGTGCGGAGCTCTGGAAACACCATATATTTT

J: TRBJ1-1
V: TRBV4-1
size: .
D: TRBD1
CDR3: CASSQVDRHTEAFF
DNA: TGCGCCAGCAGCCAGGTGGACAGGCACACTGAAGCTTTCTTT

J: TRBJ2-7
V: TRBV7-2
size: few
D: TRBD2
CDR3: CASSQAGGPYEQYF
DNA: TGTGCCAGCAGTCAAGCGGGGGGACCCTACGAGCAGTACTTC

J: TRBJ1-2
V: TRBV19
size: .
D: TRBD1
CDR3: CARDRRDYGYTF
DNA: TGTGCCAGGGACAGGAGGGACTATGGCTACACCTTC

J: TRBJ2-2
V: TRBV6-5
size: .
D: TRBD1
CDR3: CASSFRTGGTGELFF
DNA: TGTGCCAGCAGTTTCCGGACAGGGGGCACCGGGGAGCTGTTTTTT

J: TRBJ1-4
V: TRBV19
size: .
D: TRBD1
CDR3: CASRTGTGPVAGTFEKLFF
DNA: TGTGCCAGTAGAACCGGGACAGGCCCTGTGGCGGGGACATTCGAAAAACTGTTTTTT

J: TRBJ1-1
V: TRBV19
size: .
D: .
CDR3: CASREPAGRTVNTEAFF
DNA: TGTGCCAGCCGCGAGCCGGCGGGTAGGACAGTGAACACTGAAGCTTTCTTT

J: TRBJ1-4
V: TRBV6-5
size: .
D: TRBD1
CDR3: CASSQGAHEKLFF
DNA: TGTGCCAGCAGCCAGGGGGCGCATGAAAAACTGTTTTTT

J: TRBJ2-7
V: TRBV2
size: .
D: .
CDR3: CASSEWGRSSYEQYF
DNA: TGTGCCAGCAGTGAATGGGGGCGATCGTCCTACGAGCAGTACTTC

J: TRBJ1-2
V: TRBV7-2
size: once
D: .
CDR3: CASSFRDRRDPNYGYTF
DNA: TGTGCCAGCAGCTTCCGAGACAGGCGAGATCCTAACTATGGCTACACCTTC

J: TRBJ2-5
V: TRBV19
size: .
D: .
CDR3: CASSTEGSPQETQYF
DNA: TGTGCCAGTAGTACTGAGGGTTCCCCCCAAGAGACCCAGTACTTC

J: TRBJ2-7
V: TRBV28
size: .
D: TRBD1
CDR3: CASSPYRTGGGYEQYF
DNA: TGTGCCAGCAGCCCTTATCGGACAGGGGGCGGATACGAGCAGTACTTC

J: TRBJ2-1
V: TRBV3-1/TRBV3-2
size: .
D: .
CDR3: CASSQDEEDEQFF
DNA: TGTGCCAGCAGCCAAGATGAGGAGGATGAGCAGTTCTTC

J: TRBJ2-2
V: TRBV6-6
size: .
D: TRBD2
CDR3: CASNIGGLAGGGELFF
DNA: TGTGCCAGCAACATAGGAGGGCTAGCGGGGGGCGGGGAGCTGTTTTTT

J: TRBJ2-7
V: TRBV1
size: .
D: .
CDR3: CTSSPSRTDAYEQYF
DNA: TGCACCAGCAGCCCGTCGAGGACAGATGCCTACGAGCAGTACTTC

J: TRBJ2-2
V: TRBV11-2
size: .
D: TRBD2
CDR3: CASSLAGGGGELFF
DNA: TGTGCCAGCAGCTTAGCGGGAGGTGGCGGGGAGCTGTTTTTT